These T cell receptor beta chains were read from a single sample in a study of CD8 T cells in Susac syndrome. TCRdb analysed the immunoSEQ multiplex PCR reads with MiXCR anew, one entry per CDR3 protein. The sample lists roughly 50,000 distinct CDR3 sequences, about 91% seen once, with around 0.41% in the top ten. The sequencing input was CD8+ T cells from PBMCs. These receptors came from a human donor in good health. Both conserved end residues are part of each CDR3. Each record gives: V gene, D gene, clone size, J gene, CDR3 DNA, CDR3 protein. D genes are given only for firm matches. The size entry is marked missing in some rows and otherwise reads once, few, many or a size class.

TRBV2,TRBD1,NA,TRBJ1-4,TGTGCCAGCAGGACCCACGGACAGGAGATTAATGAAAAACTGTTTTTT,CASRTHGQEINEKLFF
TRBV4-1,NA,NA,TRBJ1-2,TGCGCCAGCAGCCAAGAAGGGGGACCCTTTCGGGACGGCTACACCTTC,CASSQEGGPFRDGYTF
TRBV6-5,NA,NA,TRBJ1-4,TGTGCCAGCAGTTACCCAGCAGAGGTTCGCGAAAAACTGTTTTTT,CASSYPAEVREKLFF
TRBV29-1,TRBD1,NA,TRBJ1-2,TGCAGCGTACAACAGGGGTATGGCTACACCTTC,CSVQQGYGYTF
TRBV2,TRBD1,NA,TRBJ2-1,TGTGCCAGCAGTGAGTACTTCGGACAGGGCTACAATGAGCAGTTCTTC,CASSEYFGQGYNEQFF
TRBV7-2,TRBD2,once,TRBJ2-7,TGTGCCAGCAGCGTAGGACTAGCGGTTACCTACGAGCAGTACTTC,CASSVGLAVTYEQYF
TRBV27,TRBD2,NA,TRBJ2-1,TGTGCCAGTAGCGGGAGTTCGCGGGGCAATGAGCAGTTCTTC,CASSGSSRGNEQFF
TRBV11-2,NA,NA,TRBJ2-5,TGTGCCAGCAGCTTAGTTACCGGCAGGGAGGCGGAAGAGACCCAGTACTTC,CASSLVTGREAEETQYF
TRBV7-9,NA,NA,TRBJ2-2,TGTGCCAGCAGCTTAGGGGGCCCGACAGAGGTCTACACCGGGGAGCTGTTTTTT,CASSLGGPTEVYTGELFF
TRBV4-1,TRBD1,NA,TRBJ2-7,TGCGCCAGCAGCCCGGACAGGCCCTACGAGCAGTACTTC,CASSPDRPYEQYF
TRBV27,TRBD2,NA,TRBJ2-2,TGTGCCAGCAGTGGGGGAGAGCGGGGCGGTACCGGGGAGCTGTTTTTT,CASSGGERGGTGELFF
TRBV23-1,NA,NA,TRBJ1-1,TGCGCCAGCAGGTTAACGGTGAACACTGAAGCTTTCTTT,CASRLTVNTEAFF
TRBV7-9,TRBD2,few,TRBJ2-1,TGTGCCAGCGGGACTAGCGGGCGCTACAATGAGCAGTTCTTC,CASGTSGRYNEQFF
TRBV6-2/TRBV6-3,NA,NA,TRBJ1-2,TGTGCCAGCAGTGACGAAACAGGGAACTATGGCTACACCTTC,CASSDETGNYGYTF